This entry concerns a single T cell receptor beta chain. Under the authors' procedure: From ImmunoSEQ came sequences covering only the junction and carrying no quality scores, so filtering differed. Profiling relied on immunoSEQ multiplex PCR, and the TCRdb table lists in-frame clones only, not all of them. V and J calls and clone size are copied from that table; D and trimming were computed from the DNA. The sample holds 150,000 to 200,000 clones; about 66% are singletons and the top ten take over 9.5%. This entry belongs to a study of shared clonotypes between healthy human individuals. This CDR3 is built from 11 residues. Trimming pared 5 bases from V and 11 bases from J, leaving 12 bases between. Germline assignment: CDR1 SEHNR and CDR2 FQNEAQ (reference sequence). CD45RA-negative memory and CD45RA+ naive subsets were split from the CD4+ cells.

Material: memory CD4+ T cells sorted from blood. Subset in this sample: CD45RA-negative fraction. The receptor's source is a man aged 30 to 45 in good health. The chain carries TRBV7-9 and TRBJ1-1, with D tentatively TRBD1 (5 bases). CDR3 sequence: CASSQGEGAFF. In nucleotides, the CDR3 is TGTGCCAGCAGCCAAGGCGAGGGGGCTTTCTTT. Full variable domain (missing parts from reference TRBV7-9 and TRBJ1-1): DTGVSQNPRHKITKRGQNVTFRCDPISEHNRLYWYRQTLGQGPEFLTYFQNEAQLEKSRLLSDRFSAERPKGSFSTLEIQRTEQGDSAMYLCASSQGEGAFFGQGTRLTVV.